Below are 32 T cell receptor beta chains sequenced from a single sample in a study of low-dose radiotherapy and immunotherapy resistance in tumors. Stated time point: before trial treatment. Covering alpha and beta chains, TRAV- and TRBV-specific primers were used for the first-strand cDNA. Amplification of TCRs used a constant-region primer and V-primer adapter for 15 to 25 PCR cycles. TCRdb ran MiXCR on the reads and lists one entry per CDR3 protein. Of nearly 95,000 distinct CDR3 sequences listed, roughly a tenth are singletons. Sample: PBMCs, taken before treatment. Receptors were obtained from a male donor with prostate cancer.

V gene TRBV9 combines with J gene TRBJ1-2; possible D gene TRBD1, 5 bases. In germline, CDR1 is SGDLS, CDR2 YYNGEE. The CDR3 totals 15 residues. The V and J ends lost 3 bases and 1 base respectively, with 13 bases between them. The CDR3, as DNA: TGTGCCAGCAGCGGAGACAGTTCTCTTAACTATGGCTACACCTTC. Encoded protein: CASSGDSSLNYGYTF.

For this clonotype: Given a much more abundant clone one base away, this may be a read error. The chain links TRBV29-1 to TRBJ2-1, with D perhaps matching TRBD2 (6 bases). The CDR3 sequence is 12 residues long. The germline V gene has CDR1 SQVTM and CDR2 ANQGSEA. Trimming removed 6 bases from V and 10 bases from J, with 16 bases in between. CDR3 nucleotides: TGCAGCGTCCGGGAGCCGTCCTACGAGCAGTTCTTC. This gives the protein CSVREPSYEQFF.

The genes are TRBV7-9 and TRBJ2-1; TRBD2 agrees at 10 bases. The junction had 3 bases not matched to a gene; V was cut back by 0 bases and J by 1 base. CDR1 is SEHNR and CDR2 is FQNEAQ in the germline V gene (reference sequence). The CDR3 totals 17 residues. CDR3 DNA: TGTGCCAGCAGCTTAGCCTCTAGCGGGAGTTCCTACAATGAGCAGTTCTTC. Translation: CASSLASSGSSYNEQFF.

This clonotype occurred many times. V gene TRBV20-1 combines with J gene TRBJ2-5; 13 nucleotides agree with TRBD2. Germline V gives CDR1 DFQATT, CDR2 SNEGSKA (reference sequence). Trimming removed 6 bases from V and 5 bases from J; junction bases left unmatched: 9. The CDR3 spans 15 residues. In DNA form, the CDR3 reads TGCAGTGCCCCCAGACTAGCGGGAGGTCACGAGACCCAGTACTTC. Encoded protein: CSAPRLAGGHETQYF.

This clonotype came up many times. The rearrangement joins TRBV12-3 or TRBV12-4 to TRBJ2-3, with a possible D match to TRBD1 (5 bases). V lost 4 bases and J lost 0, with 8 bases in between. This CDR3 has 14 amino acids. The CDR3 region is CASSWGGSTDTQYF. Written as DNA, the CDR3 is TGTGCCAGCAGTTGGGGCGGTAGCACAGATACGCAGTATTTT.

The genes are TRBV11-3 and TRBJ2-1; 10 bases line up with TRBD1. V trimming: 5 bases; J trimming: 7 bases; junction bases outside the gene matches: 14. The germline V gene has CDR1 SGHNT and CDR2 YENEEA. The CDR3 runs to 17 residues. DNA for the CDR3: TGTGCCAGCAGCCTACGGGACGGCGGGACAGGGGAGAATGAGCAGTTCTTC. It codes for CASSLRDGGTGENEQFF. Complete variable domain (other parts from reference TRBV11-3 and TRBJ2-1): EAGVVQSPRYKIIEKKQPVAFWCNPISGHNTLYWYLQNLGQGPELLIRYENEEAVDDSQLPKDRFSAERLKGVDSTLKIQPAELGDSAVYLCASSLRDGGTGENEQFFGPGTRLTVL.

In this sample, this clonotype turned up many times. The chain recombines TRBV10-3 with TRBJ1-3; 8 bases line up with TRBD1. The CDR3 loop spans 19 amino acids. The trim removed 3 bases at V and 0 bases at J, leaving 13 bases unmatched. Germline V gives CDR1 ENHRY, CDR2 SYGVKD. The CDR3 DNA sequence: TGTGCCATCAGTGAAAGGGCAGGGGGCCTCACACACTCTGGAAACACCATATATTTT. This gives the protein CAISERAGGLTHSGNTIYF.

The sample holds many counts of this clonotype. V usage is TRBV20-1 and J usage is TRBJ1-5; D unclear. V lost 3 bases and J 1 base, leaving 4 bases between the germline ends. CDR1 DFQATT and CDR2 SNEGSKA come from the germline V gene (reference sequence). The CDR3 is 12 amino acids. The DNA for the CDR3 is TGCAGTGCTAGCGGGAGCAATCAGCCCCAGCATTTT. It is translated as CSASGSNQPQHF.

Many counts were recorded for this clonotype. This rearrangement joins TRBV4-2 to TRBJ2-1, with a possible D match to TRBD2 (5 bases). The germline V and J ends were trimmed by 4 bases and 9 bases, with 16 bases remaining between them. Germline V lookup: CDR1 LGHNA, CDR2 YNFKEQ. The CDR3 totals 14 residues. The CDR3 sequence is CASSRDVGSGEQFF. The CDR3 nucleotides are TGTGCCAGCAGCCGTGATGTCGGCAGCGGTGAGCAGTTCTTC.

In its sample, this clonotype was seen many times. CDR3 DNA sequence: TGTGCCAGCACCGACAGGGAAACTGAAGCTTTCTTT. Its protein is CASTDRETEAFF. The chain combines TRBV28 with TRBJ1-1; 7 bases are a match to TRBD1. Losses at the gene ends were 7 bases for V and 5 bases for J; bases not matched to a gene: 4. The CDR3 is made up of 12 amino acids. Germline V CDR1 and CDR2: MDHEN, SYDVKM. Looking up the rest from reference TRBV28 and TRBJ1-1 gives the full variable domain: DVKVTQSSRYLVKRTGEKVFLECVQDMDHENMFWYRQDPGLGLRLIYFSYDVKMKEKGDIPEGYSVSREKKERFSLILESASTNQTSMYLCASTDRETEAFFGQGTRLTVV.

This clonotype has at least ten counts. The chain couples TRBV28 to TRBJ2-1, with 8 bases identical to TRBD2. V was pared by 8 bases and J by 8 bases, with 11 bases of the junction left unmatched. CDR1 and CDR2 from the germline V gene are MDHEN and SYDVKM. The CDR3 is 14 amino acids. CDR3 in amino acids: CASSPGGFMYEQFF. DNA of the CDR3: TGTGCCAGCTCTCCGGGAGGGTTTATGTATGAGCAGTTCTTC.

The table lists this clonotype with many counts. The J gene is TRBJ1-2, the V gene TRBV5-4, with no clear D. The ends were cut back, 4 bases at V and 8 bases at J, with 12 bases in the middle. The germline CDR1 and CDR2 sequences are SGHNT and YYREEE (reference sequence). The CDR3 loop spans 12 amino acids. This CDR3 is CASSLIEGGYTF. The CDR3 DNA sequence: TGTGCCAGCAGCCTGATAGAGGGAGGCTACACCTTC.

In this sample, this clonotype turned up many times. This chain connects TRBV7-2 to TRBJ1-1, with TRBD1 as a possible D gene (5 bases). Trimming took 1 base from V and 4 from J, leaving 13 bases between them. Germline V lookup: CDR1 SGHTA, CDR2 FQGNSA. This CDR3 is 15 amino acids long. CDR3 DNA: TGTGCCAGCAGCTTAGAAAGTGGGGCGGGCACTGAAGCTTTCTTT. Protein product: CASSLESGAGTEAFF.

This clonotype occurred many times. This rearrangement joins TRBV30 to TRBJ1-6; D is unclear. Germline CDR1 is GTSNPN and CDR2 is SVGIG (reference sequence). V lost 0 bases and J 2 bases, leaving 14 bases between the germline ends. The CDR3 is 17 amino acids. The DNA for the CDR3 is TGTGCCTGGAGTGTACGGGAGGGATACGCCTATAATTCACCCCTCCACTTT. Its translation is CAWSVREGYAYNSPLHF.

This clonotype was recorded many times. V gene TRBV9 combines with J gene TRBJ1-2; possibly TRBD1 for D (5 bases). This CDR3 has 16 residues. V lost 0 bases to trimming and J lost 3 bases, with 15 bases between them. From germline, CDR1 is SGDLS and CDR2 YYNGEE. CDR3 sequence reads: CASSVGPTQGDYGYTF. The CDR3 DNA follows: TGTGCCAGCAGCGTAGGCCCCACCCAGGGCGACTATGGCTACACCTTC. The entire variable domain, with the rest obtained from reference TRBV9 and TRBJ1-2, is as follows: DSGVTQTPKHLITATGQRVTLRCSPRSGDLSVYWYQQSLDQGLQFLIQYYNGEERAKGNILERFSAQQFPDLHSELNLSSLELGDSALYFCASSVGPTQGDYGYTFGSGTRLTVV.

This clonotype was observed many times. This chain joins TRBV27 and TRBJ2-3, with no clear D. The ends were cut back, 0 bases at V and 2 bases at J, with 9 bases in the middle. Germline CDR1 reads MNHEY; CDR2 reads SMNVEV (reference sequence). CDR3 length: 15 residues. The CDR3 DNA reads TGTGCCAGCAGTTTATCGTTGAAATCCACAGATACGCAGTATTTT. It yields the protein CASSLSLKSTDTQYF.

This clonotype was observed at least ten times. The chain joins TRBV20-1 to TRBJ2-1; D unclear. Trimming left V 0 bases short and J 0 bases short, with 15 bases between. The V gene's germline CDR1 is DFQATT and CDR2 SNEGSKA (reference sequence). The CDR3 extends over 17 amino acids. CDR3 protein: CSARDSGLLGSYNEQFF. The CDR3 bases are TGCAGTGCTAGAGATTCGGGCCTCTTGGGCTCCTACAATGAGCAGTTCTTC.

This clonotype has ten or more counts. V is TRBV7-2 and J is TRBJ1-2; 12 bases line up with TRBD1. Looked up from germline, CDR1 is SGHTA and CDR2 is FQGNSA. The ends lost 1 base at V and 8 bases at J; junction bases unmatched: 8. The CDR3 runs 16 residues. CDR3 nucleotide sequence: TGTGCCAGCAGCTTAGACCCCGGGACAGGGGGCGACGGCTACACCTTC. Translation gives CASSLDPGTGGDGYTF.

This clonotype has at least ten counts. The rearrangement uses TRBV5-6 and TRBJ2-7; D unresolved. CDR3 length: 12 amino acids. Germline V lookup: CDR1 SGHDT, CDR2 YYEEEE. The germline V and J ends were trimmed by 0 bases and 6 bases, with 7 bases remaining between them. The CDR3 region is CASSLAVGEQYF. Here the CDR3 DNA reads TGTGCCAGCAGCTTGGCCGTGGGCGAGCAGTACTTC. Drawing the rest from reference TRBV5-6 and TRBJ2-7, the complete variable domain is DAGVTQSPTHLIKTRGQQVTLRCSPKSGHDTVSWYQQALGQGPQFIFQYYEEEERQRGNFPDRFSGHQFPNYSSELNVNALLLGDSALYLCASSLAVGEQYFGPGTRLTVT.

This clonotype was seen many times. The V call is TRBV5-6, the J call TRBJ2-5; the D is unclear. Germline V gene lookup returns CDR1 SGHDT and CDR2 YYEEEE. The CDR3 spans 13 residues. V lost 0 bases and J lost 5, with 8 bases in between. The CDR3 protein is CASSLGSRETQYF. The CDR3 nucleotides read TGTGCCAGCAGCTTGGGCTCCCGGGAGACCCAGTACTTC.

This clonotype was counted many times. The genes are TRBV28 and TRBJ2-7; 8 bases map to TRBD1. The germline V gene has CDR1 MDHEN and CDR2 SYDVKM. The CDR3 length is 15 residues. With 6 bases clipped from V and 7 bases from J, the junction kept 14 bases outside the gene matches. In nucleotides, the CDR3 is TGTGCCAGCAGGCCCGGACAGGGTCACCCTTGGGAGCAGTACTTC. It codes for CASRPGQGHPWEQYF.

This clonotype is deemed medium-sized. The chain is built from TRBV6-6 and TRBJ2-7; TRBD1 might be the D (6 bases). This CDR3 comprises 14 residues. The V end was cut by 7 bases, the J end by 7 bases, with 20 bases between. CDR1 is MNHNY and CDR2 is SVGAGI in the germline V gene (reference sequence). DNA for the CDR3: TGTGCCAGCAACAACCAGGGGTTCTTTGAAGAGCAGTACTTC. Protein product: CASNNQGFFEEQYF.

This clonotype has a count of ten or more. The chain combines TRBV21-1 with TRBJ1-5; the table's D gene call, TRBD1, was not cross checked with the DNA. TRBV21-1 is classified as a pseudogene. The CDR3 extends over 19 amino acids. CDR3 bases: TGTGCCAGCAGCAAAATCCCCGAGGCAGGGGGTCGTGCCAATCAGCCCCAGCATTTT. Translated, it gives CASSKIPEAGGRANQPQHF.

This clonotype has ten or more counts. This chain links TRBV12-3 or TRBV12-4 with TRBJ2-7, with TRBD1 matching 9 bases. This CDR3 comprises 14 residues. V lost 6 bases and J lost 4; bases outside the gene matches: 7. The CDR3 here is CASSLGQGLYEQYF. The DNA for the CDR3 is TGTGCCAGCAGCCTGGGACAGGGTTTATACGAGCAGTACTTC.

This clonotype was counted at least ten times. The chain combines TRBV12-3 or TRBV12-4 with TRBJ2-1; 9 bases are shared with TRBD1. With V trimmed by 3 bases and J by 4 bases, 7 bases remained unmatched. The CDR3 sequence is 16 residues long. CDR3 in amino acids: CASSLGTGTGYNEQFF. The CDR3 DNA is TGTGCCAGCAGTTTGGGGACCGGGACAGGGTACAATGAGCAGTTCTTC.

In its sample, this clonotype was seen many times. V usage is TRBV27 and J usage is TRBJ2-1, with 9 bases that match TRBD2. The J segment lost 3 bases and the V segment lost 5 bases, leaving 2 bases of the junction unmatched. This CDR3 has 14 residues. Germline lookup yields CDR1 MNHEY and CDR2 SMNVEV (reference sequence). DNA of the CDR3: TGTGCCAGCAGTCGGACTAGCGTCTACAATGAGCAGTTCTTC. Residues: CASSRTSVYNEQFF.

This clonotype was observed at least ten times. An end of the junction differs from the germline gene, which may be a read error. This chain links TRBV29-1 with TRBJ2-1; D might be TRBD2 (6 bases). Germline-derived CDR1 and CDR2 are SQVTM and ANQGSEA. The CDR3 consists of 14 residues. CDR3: CSVEGFSSVVEQFF. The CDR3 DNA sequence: TGCAGCGTGGAAGGGTTTTCTAGCGTGGTTGAGCAGTTCTTC.

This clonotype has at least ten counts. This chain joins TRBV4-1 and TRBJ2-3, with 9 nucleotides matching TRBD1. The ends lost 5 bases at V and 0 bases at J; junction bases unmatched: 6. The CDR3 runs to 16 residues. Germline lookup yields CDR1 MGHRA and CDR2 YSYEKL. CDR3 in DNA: TGCGCCAGCAGCACCCGGACAGGGGCTAGCACAGATACGCAGTATTTT. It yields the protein CASSTRTGASTDTQYF.

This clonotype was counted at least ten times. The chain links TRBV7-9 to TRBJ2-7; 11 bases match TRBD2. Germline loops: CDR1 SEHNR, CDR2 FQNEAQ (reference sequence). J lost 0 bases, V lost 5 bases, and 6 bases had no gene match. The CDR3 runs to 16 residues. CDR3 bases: TGTGCCAGCAGCACAACTAGCGGGAGACGCTCCTACGAGCAGTACTTC. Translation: CASSTTSGRRSYEQYF.

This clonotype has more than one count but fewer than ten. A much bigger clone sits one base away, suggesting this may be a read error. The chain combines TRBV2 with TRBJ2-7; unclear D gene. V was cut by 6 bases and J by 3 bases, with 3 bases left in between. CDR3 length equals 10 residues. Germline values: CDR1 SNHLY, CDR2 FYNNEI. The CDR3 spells CASRNYEQYF. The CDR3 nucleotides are TGTGCCAGCAGGAACTACGAGCAGTACTTC.

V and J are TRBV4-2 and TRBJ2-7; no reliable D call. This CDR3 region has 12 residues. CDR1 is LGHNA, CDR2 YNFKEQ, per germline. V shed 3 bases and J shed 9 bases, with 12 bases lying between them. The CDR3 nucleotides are TGTGCCAGCAGCCAGGAAGGAGAGTCGCAGTACTTC. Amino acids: CASSQEGESQYF.

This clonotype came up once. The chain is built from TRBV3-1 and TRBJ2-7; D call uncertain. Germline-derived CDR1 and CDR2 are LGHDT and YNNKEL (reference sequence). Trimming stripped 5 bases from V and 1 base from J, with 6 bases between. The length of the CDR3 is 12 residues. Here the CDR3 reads CASSYISYEQYF. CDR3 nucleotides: TGTGCCAGCAGCTATATTTCCTACGAGCAGTACTTC.